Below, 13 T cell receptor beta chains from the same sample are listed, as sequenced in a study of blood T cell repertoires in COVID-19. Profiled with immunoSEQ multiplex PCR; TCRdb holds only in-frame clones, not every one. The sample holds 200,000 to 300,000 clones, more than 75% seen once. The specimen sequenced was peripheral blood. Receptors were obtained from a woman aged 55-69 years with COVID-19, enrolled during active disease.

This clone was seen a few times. The DNA for the CDR3 is TGCGCCAGCAGCTTGACCATTCTGGGGACAGGACACTACGAGCAGTACTTC. Its translation is CASSLTILGTGHYEQYF. The V and J genes are TRBV5-1 and TRBJ2-7; 8 nucleotides align to TRBD1. V lost 1 base and J lost 3; bases outside the gene matches: 12. This CDR3 has 17 residues. Germline CDR1 reads SGHRS; CDR2 reads YFSETQ.

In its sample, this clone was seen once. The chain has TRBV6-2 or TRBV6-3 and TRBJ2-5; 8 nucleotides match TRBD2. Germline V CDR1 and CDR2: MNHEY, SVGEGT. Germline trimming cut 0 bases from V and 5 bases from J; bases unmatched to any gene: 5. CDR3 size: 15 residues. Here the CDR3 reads CASSYSGSSGETQYF. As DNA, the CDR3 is TGTGCCAGCAGTTACTCTGGTTCTAGCGGGGAGACCCAGTACTTC.

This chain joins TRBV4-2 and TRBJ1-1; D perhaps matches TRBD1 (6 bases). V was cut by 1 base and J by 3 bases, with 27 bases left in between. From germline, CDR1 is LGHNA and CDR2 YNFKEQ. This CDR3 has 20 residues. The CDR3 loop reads CASSQGLGTPGTRRDTEAFF. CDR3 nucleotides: TGTGCCAGCAGCCAAGGGCTGGGGACACCGGGGACCCGTCGTGACACTGAAGCTTTCTTT.

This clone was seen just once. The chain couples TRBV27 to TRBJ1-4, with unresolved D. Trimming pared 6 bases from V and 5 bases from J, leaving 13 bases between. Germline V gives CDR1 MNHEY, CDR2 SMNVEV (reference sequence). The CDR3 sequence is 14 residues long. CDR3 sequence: CASRRAPINEKLFF. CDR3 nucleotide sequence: TGTGCCAGCAGGAGGGCGCCAATCAATGAAAAACTGTTTTTT. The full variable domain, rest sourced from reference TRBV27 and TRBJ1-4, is EAQVTQNPRYLITVTGKKLTVTCSQNMNHEYMSWYRQDPGLGLRQIYYSMNVEVTDKGDVPEGYKVSRKEKRNFPLILESPSPNQTSLYFCASRRAPINEKLFFGSGTQLSVL.

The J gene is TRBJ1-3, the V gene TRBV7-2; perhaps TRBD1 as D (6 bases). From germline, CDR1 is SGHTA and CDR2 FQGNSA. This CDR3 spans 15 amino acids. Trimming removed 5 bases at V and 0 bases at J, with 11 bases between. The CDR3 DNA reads TGTGCCAGCAGCCAGGGGCATAACTCTGGAAACACCATATATTTT. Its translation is CASSQGHNSGNTIYF.

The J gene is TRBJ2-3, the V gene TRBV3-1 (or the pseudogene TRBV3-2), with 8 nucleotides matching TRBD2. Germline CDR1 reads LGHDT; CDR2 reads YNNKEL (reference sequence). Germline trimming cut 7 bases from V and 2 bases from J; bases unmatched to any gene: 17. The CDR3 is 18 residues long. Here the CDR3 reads CASTTTPGGLGNTDTQYF. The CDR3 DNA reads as TGTGCCAGCACCACAACCCCGGGGGGGCTTGGAAACACAGATACGCAGTATTTT.

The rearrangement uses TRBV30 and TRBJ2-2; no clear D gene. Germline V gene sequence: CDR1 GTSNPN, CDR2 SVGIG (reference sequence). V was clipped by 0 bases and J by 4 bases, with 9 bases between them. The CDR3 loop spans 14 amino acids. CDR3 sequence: CAWSVGHSTGELFF. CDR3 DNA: TGTGCCTGGAGTGTGGGCCACTCCACCGGGGAGCTGTTTTTT.

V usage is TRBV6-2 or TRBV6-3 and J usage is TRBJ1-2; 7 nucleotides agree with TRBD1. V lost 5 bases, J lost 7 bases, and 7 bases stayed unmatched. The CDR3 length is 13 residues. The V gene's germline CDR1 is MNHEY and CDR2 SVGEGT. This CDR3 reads CASSVDRVGGYTF. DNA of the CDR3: TGTGCCAGCAGTGTTGACAGGGTCGGTGGCTACACCTTC.

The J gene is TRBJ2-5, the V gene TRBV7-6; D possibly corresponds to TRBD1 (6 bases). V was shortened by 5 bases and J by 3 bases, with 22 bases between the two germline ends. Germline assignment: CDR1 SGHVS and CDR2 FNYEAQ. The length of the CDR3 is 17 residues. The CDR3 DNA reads TGTGCCAGCAGCACCCCGACAGGAGACAGTACCAAAGAGACCCAGTACTTC. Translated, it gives CASSTPTGDSTKETQYF.

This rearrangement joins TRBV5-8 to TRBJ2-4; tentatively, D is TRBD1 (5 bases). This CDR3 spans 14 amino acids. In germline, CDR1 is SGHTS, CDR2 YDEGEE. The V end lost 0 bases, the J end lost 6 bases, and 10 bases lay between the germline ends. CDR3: CASSLAGRGNIQYF. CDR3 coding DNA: TGTGCCAGCAGCTTGGCAGGGCGCGGAAACATTCAGTACTTC. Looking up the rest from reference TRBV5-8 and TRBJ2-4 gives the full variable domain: EAGVTQSPTHLIKTRGQQATLRCSPISGHTSVYWYQQALGLGLQFLLWYDEGEERNRGNFPPRFSGRQFPNYSSELNVNALELEDSALYLCASSLAGRGNIQYFGAGTRLSVL.

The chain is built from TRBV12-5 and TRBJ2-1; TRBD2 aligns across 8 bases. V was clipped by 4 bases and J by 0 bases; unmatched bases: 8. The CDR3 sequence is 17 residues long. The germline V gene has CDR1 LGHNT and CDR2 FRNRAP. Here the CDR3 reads CASGSATGGVSYNEQFF. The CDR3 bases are TGTGCTAGTGGTTCTGCTACGGGAGGGGTCTCCTACAATGAGCAGTTCTTC.

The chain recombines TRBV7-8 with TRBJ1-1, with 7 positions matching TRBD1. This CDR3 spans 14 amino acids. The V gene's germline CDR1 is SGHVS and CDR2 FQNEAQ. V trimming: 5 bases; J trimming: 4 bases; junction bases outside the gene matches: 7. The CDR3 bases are TGTGCCAGCAGCCGAGATACAGGGGTCACTGAAGCTTTCTTT. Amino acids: CASSRDTGVTEAFF.

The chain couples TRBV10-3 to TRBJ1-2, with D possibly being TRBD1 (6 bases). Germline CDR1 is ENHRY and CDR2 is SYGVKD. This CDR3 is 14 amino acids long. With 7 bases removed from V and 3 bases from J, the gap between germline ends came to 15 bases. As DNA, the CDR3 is TGTGCCATCACTGCCAGGACAGAGGACTATGGCTACACCTTC. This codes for CAITARTEDYGYTF.